Sequencing of this TCR beta chain was carried out in a study of CD8 T cells in ankylosing spondylitis. The authors made TCR beta libraries by quantitative 5'-RACE with molecular barcodes. In TCRdb, the 5' RACE reads were re-called with MiXCR into one record per CDR3 protein. The profile shows hundreds of thousands of distinct CDR3 sequences, roughly 26% of them singletons. Regarding the study as a whole: A TCR beta motif of about 8 highly homologous variants appeared characteristic of ankylosing spondylitis blood. Before this, some motif variants had been reported in reactive arthritis synovial fluid and blood. Significantly higher representation of disease-linked clones was reported for matched ankylosing spondylitis synovial fluid.

The CDR3 length is 17 residues. V shed 5 bases, J shed 0 bases, and the junction held 9 bases outside the gene matches. Points on this clonotype: What it binds is unknown.

The sequence came from a male donor with ankylosing spondylitis. This chain links TRBV12-3 or TRBV12-4 with TRBJ2-2; 7 bases fit TRBD1. The sequencing input was blood, either unsorted or a sorted T cell fraction (not recorded which). The CDR3 DNA reads TGTGCCAGCAGTCTGGACTGGACAGGACCGAACACCGGGGAGCTGTTTTTT. This translates into CASSLDWTGPNTGELFF.